Below are 7 T cell receptor beta chains sequenced from a single sample in a study of blood T cell repertoires in COVID-19. The protocol was immunoSEQ multiplex PCR, while the TCRdb copy is restricted to in-frame clones and leaves out a portion. The table records about 190,000 clones, approximately 84% of them present only once. The source material was PBMCs or T cells enriched from blood (not recorded which). The receptors here all came from a woman aged 30 to 39 who had recovered from COVID-19.

This rearrangement joins TRBV4-1 to TRBJ1-3; D gene uncertain. Germline loops: CDR1 MGHRA, CDR2 YSYEKL. V was clipped by 0 bases and J by 1 base, with 10 bases between them. This CDR3 spans 16 amino acids. The CDR3 DNA reads TGCGCCAGCAGCCAAGAACCCCGGCGGTCTGGAAACACCATATATTTT. This gives the protein CASSQEPRRSGNTIYF.

The chain employs TRBV3-1 (or the pseudogene TRBV3-2) and TRBJ1-5, with D perhaps matching TRBD1 (5 bases). V lost 1 base to trimming and J lost 4 bases, with 8 bases between them. CDR3 size: 14 residues. The germline V gene encodes CDR1 LGHDT and CDR2 YNNKEL (reference sequence). For the CDR3, the DNA is TGTGCCAGCAGCCAAGGGTCAGGGAATCAGCCCCAGCATTTT. Translating it yields CASSQGSGNQPQHF.

This clone was seen a few times. CDR3 amino acids: CASSLLPGPRGYTF. In DNA form, the CDR3 reads TGTGCCAGCAGCTTACTCCCAGGGCCAAGGGGCTACACCTTC. The chain links TRBV7-2 to TRBJ1-2; perhaps TRBD1 as D (5 bases). The CDR3 spans 14 residues. Germline lookup yields CDR1 SGHTA and CDR2 FQGNSA. V was shortened by 2 bases and J by 8 bases, with 15 bases between the two germline ends. The whole variable domain, filled in from reference TRBV7-2 and TRBJ1-2, reads GAGVSQSPSNKVTEKGKDVELRCDPISGHTALYWYRQSLGQGLEFLIYFQGNSAPDKSGLPSDRFSAERTGGSVSTLTIQRTQQEDSAVYLCASSLLPGPRGYTFGSGTRLTVV.

The chain is built from TRBV6-4 and TRBJ1-1; D gene uncertain. V lost 5 bases and J lost 0, with 10 bases in between. CDR1 is MRHNA and CDR2 is SNTAGT in the germline V gene. The length of the CDR3 is 14 residues. CDR3 protein: CASSLHNMNTEAFF. In DNA form, the CDR3 reads TGTGCCAGCAGTCTCCACAACATGAACACTGAAGCTTTCTTT.

The V call is TRBV28, the J call TRBJ2-7; tentative D call: TRBD2 (6 bases). The V end was cut by 3 bases, the J end by 5 bases, with 11 bases between. Germline-derived CDR1 and CDR2 are MDHEN and SYDVKM. The CDR3 loop spans 13 amino acids. The CDR3 spells CASSLGGHDEQYV. CDR3 sequence (DNA): TGTGCCAGCAGTTTGGGGGGTCACGACGAGCAGTACGTC.

The J gene is TRBJ1-1, the V gene TRBV19; 7 nucleotides agree with TRBD1. Trimming at V came to 4 bases and at J to 3 bases, leaving 8 bases not matched to a gene. Germline V gene sequence: CDR1 LNHDA, CDR2 SQIVND (reference sequence). The CDR3 has 15 residues. In DNA form, the CDR3 reads TGTGCCAGTAGTACCGGCAGGGGGGCGGACACTGAAGCTTTCTTT. Its translation is CASSTGRGADTEAFF.

The rearrangement links TRBV11-1 to TRBJ1-1; no clear D gene. V lost 6 bases, J lost 5 bases, and 13 bases lay in between. CDR3 size: 13 residues. CDR1 is SGHAT and CDR2 is FQDESV in the germline V gene (reference sequence). The CDR3 sequence is CASRYLGGTEAFF. CDR3 bases: TGTGCCAGCAGGTACCTAGGAGGTACTGAAGCTTTCTTT.